A single sample is the source of the 13 T cell receptor beta chains below, sequenced in a study of long-term antiretroviral therapy in people with HIV (dated 2022 in TCRdb). The immunoSEQ hsTCRB v3.0 assay was used at survey level resolution for TRB variable region sequencing. Held by TCRdb, this immuneACCESS table contains in-frame sequences only and omits some clones. Under half of the omission traces to an unresolved V gene where checked; the cause of the rest is unknown. For this sample the table gives about 20,000 clones, of which 80% were detected only once. The ten largest make up approximately 11% of the sample. The material was unsorted PBMCs, obtained 0.2 years after starting antiretroviral therapy. These TCRs come from a woman in her forties with HIV.

The chain is built from TRBV2 and TRBJ2-2, with D uncertain. Per the germline V gene, CDR1 is SNHLY and CDR2 is FYNNEI. This CDR3 contains 14 residues. Trimming took off 2 bases at V and 6 bases at J, with 10 bases between the two ends. CDR3 sequence reads: CASSELVGAGELFF. For the CDR3, the DNA is TGTGCCAGCAGTGAACTAGTGGGCGCCGGGGAGCTGTTTTTT.

This sequence joins TRBV6-5 and TRBJ1-3; D is uncertain. Trimming stripped 5 bases from V and 0 bases from J, with 5 bases between. The CDR3 has 13 residues. Per germline, CDR1 MNHEY and CDR2 SVGAGI. As DNA, the CDR3 is TGTGCCAGCAGTCGGAGCTCTGGAAACACCATATATTTT. It translates to CASSRSSGNTIYF.

This sequence joins TRBV5-6 and TRBJ2-7; D is possibly TRBD1 or TRBD2 (6 bases each). CDR3 length: 14 residues. CDR1 and CDR2 from the germline V gene are SGHDT and YYEEEE. The V and J ends lost 1 base and 2 bases respectively, with 10 bases between them. The CDR3 sequence: CASSLWGATYEQYF. CDR3 in DNA: TGTGCCAGCAGCTTGTGGGGGGCTACCTACGAGCAGTACTTC.

The gene calls are TRBV10-3 and TRBJ1-5; 8 bases map to TRBD1. With V trimmed by 6 bases and J by 7 bases, 8 bases remained unmatched. The CDR3 extends over 14 amino acids. The germline CDR1 and CDR2 sequences are ENHRY and SYGVKD. The DNA for the CDR3 is TGTGCCATCAGCGACGACAGGGGAGAACAGCCCCAGCATTTT. Translating gives CAISDDRGEQPQHF.

The rearrangement uses TRBV5-1 and TRBJ1-4, with a possible D match to TRBD1 (6 bases). CDR1 and CDR2 from the germline V gene are SGHRS and YFSETQ. The V gene lost 0 bases and the J gene lost 5 bases, with 11 bases spanning the gap. CDR3 size: 15 residues. The CDR3 DNA follows: TGCGCCAGCAGCTTGGTGGGGGCGCCCAATGAAAAACTGTTTTTT. Protein sequence: CASSLVGAPNEKLFF. Using reference TRBV5-1 and TRBJ1-4 for the parts outside the CDR3, the full variable domain is KAGVTQTPRYLIKTRGQQVTLSCSPISGHRSVSWYQQTPGQGLQFLFEYFSETQRNKGNFPGRFSGRQFSNSRSEMNVSTLELGDSALYLCASSLVGAPNEKLFFGSGTQLSVL.

The CDR3 reads CASSGITYNEQFF. DNA of the CDR3: TGTGCCAGCAGCGGGATTACCTACAATGAGCAGTTCTTC. This chain connects TRBV7-8 to TRBJ2-1; D is uncertain. The germline gives CDR1 SGHVS, CDR2 FQNEAQ. V shed 5 bases and J shed 2 bases, with 7 bases lying between them. CDR3 length: 13 amino acids.

The chain uses TRBV19 and TRBJ1-5, with D possibly being TRBD1 (6 bases). V lost 7 bases and J lost 1, with 14 bases in between. The CDR3 runs 15 residues. Germline V gives CDR1 LNHDA, CDR2 SQIVND (reference sequence). This CDR3 is CASTQVGQSNQPQHF. CDR3 in DNA: TGTGCCAGTACCCAGGTCGGACAGAGCAATCAGCCCCAGCATTTT.

J is TRBJ1-4 and V is TRBV7-6; D is possibly TRBD1 (6 bases). Germline CDR1 reads SGHVS; CDR2 reads FNYEAQ. The CDR3 runs 20 residues. Trimming left V 1 base short and J 0 bases short, with 21 bases between. The CDR3 DNA is TGTGCCAGCAGCTTAGAAGGAGGGGGGGTAATCGGACCAACTAATGAAAAACTGTTTTTT. It is translated as CASSLEGGGVIGPTNEKLFF.

The genes are TRBV6-5 and TRBJ2-1; 8 nucleotides agree with TRBD1. CDR3 size: 14 residues. The V gene's germline CDR1 is MNHEY and CDR2 SVGAGI. Germline trimming cut 8 bases from V and 4 bases from J; bases unmatched to any gene: 7. This CDR3 reads CASGRDRRYNEQFF. For the CDR3, the DNA is TGTGCCAGCGGCCGGGACAGGAGATACAATGAGCAGTTCTTC.

The sample holds one count of this clone. The same CDR3 also results from other DNA sequences found in this sample. The genes are TRBV6-5 and TRBJ1-2; D remains ambiguous. The CDR3 spans 13 residues. CDR1 and CDR2 from the germline V gene are MNHEY and SVGAGI. With 6 bases removed from V and 0 bases from J, the gap between germline ends came to 8 bases. The DNA for the CDR3 is TGTGCCAGCAGCCTCGAACCTAACTATGGCTACACCTTC. Residues: CASSLEPNYGYTF.

This rearrangement joins TRBV13 to TRBJ1-6; D perhaps matches TRBD1 (5 bases). The CDR3 runs to 15 residues. Germline values: CDR1 PRHDT, CDR2 FYEKMQ (reference sequence). V lost 5 bases to trimming and J lost 7 bases, with 15 bases between them. This CDR3 is CASSPEGDGNSPLHF. The CDR3 DNA is TGTGCCAGCAGCCCCGAAGGGGATGGAAATTCACCCCTCCACTTT.

This clone was counted once. The DNA for the CDR3 is TGTGCCAGCAGAAGGGGGGTAGATGAAAAACTGTTTTTT. Protein product: CASRRGVDEKLFF. The chain employs TRBV6-1 and TRBJ1-4, with a weak D call TRBD1 (6 bases). Germline V gene lookup returns CDR1 MNHNS and CDR2 SASEGT. This CDR3 has 13 residues. The V gene lost 6 bases and the J gene lost 6 bases, with 11 bases spanning the gap.

This clone was seen only a few times. CDR3 residues: CASSLAGENTIYF. Written as DNA, the CDR3 is TGCGCCAGCAGCTTGGCAGGGGAGAACACCATATATTTT. The V gene is TRBV5-1, the J gene TRBJ1-3; a weak D match, TRBD1 (6 bases). From germline, CDR1 is SGHRS and CDR2 YFSETQ. This CDR3 has 13 residues. V lost 0 bases and J lost 7, with 8 bases in between.